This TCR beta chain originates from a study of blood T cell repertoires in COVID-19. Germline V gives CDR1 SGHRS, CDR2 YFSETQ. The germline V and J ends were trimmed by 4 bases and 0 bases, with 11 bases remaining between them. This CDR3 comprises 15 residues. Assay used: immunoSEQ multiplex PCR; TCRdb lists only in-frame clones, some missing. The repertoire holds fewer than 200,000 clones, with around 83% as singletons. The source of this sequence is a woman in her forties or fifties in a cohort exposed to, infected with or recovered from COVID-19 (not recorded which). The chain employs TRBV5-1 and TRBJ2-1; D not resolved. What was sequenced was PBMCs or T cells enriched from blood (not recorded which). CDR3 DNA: TGCGCCAGCAGCCCAGTGATAAGCTCCTACAATGAGCAGTTCTTC. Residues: CASSPVISSYNEQFF.